Below are 9 T cell receptor beta chains sequenced from a single sample in a study of blood T cell repertoires in COVID-19. Measured with immunoSEQ multiplex PCR; TCRdb has only the in-frame clones, and not every one. The table shows 180,000 or so clones, with over 70% occurring only once. The sequencing sample was made of PBMCs or T cells enriched from blood (not recorded which). The source is a woman in her sixties or seventies who had recovered from COVID-19.

The chain links TRBV14 to TRBJ2-7; 12 positions agree with TRBD2. This CDR3 has 15 residues. V was clipped by 4 bases and J by 1 base; unmatched bases: 2. CDR1 is SGHDN and CDR2 is FVKESK in the germline V gene. The CDR3 protein is CASSLGLAGSYEQYF. The DNA of the CDR3 is TGTGCCAGCAGCCTCGGACTAGCGGGGTCCTACGAGCAGTACTTC.

This clone was seen only once. CDR3 nucleotides: TGTGCCAGTAGGACAGGGACAGGGAGGGATCCCCTCTATGGCTACACCTTC. Protein product: CASRTGTGRDPLYGYTF. V usage is TRBV19 and J usage is TRBJ1-2; 9 nucleotides match TRBD1. The CDR3 totals 17 residues. Germline V gene data show CDR1 as LNHDA and CDR2 as SQIVND (reference sequence). Trimming at V came to 6 bases and at J to 4 bases, leaving 15 bases not matched to a gene.

The chain uses TRBV5-1 and TRBJ2-7; 12 bases agree with TRBD1. Germline CDR1 SGHRS, CDR2 YFSETQ. The CDR3 extends over 16 amino acids. V lost 3 bases to trimming and J lost 3 bases; unmatched junction nucleotides: 7. CDR3 nucleotides: TGCGCCAGCAGCTGGGGACAGGGGGCGGGAAGCTACGAGCAGTACTTC. Translating gives CASSWGQGAGSYEQYF.

This clone showed up just once. This sequence joins TRBV9 and TRBJ2-3; TRBD2 aligns across 8 bases. Germline CDR1 and CDR2: SGDLS and YYNGEE. This CDR3 has 13 residues. V lost 2 bases, J lost 9 bases, and 5 bases stayed unmatched. The CDR3 sequence: CASSVSGRGTQYF. The CDR3 bases are TGTGCCAGCAGCGTCAGCGGGAGAGGGACGCAGTATTTT.

The V gene is TRBV7-9, the J gene TRBJ2-1, with D possibly TRBD2 on 5 matching bases. Looked up from germline, CDR1 is SEHNR and CDR2 is FQNEAQ (reference sequence). Trimming took off 3 bases at V and 6 bases at J, with 12 bases between the two ends. The CDR3 contains 14 residues. In DNA, the CDR3 is TGTGCCAGCAGCTTTACTAGTGTTGTCAATGAGCAGTTCTTC. It specifies CASSFTSVVNEQFF.

The V gene is TRBV9, the J gene TRBJ2-2, with 8 bases lining up with TRBD1. CDR3 length equals 18 residues. Losses at the gene ends were 0 bases for V and 5 bases for J; bases not matched to a gene: 12. Looked up from germline, CDR1 is SGDLS and CDR2 is YYNGEE. The CDR3 DNA reads as TGTGCCAGCAGCGTAGAAGGGACTTGGGACAGGTCGACCGGGGAGCTGTTTTTT. Amino acids: CASSVEGTWDRSTGELFF.

The chain combines TRBV5-1 with TRBJ1-2; D may be TRBD1 (6 bases). Germline values: CDR1 SGHRS, CDR2 YFSETQ. V lost 7 bases to trimming and J lost 4 bases, with 17 bases between them. This CDR3 has 14 residues. CDR3 DNA: TGCGCCAGCGCCCAGGGGCGGATGCTCTATGGCTACACCTTC. Its protein product is CASAQGRMLYGYTF.

This clone was detected a few times. This chain connects TRBV5-1 to TRBJ2-1; D may be TRBD2 (6 bases). In germline, CDR1 is SGHRS, CDR2 YFSETQ. The CDR3 length is 12 residues. V lost 0 bases, J lost 9 bases, and 7 bases lay in between. CDR3 sequence (DNA): TGCGCCAGCAGCTTGGGGGAGGCTGAGCAGTTCTTC. Translating gives CASSLGEAEQFF.

The V and J genes are TRBV5-1 and TRBJ2-2, with 10 bases lining up with TRBD1. The J segment lost 2 bases and the V segment lost 2 bases, leaving 6 bases of the junction unmatched. The germline CDR1 and CDR2 sequences are SGHRS and YFSETQ. The CDR3 is 17 residues long. The CDR3 sequence: CASSFLGQGGNTGELFF. The CDR3 nucleotides are TGCGCCAGCAGCTTCCTCGGACAGGGGGGCAACACCGGGGAGCTGTTTTTT.